This T cell receptor (beta chain) was profiled in a study of T-cell reconstitution after alpha-beta-depleted transplantation in children. This clonotype came up a few times. Unique molecular identifiers were incorporated into the prepared TCRbeta library. In TCRdb, the PCR reads were re-called with MiXCR into one record per CDR3 protein. The sample comprises a few hundred thousand distinct CDR3 sequences, 25% to 30% of which are singletons, and less than 40% rests with the top ten. V was trimmed by 4 bases and J by 10 bases, leaving 11 bases between them. Germline loops: CDR1 MNHEY, CDR2 SMNVEV (reference sequence). The CDR3 length is 13 residues.

This receptor was obtained from a boy in the first two years of life with Wiskott-Aldrich syndrome, due to receive a stem cell transplant. The chain recombines TRBV27 with TRBJ1-6; TRBD1 is a possible D gene (6 bases). The sample in question was PBMCs, obtained before TCRalphabeta/CD19-depleted stem cell transplant. In DNA form, the CDR3 reads TGTGCCAGCAGTTACGATAGGGGGTCACCCCTCCACTTT. Translated, it gives CASSYDRGSPLHF.